The 21 T cell receptor beta chains given below trace back to one sample, sequenced in a study of blood T cell repertoires in COVID-19. Profiling relied on immunoSEQ multiplex PCR, and the TCRdb table lists in-frame clones only, not all of them. The table includes some 350,000 clones, approximately 86% detected once. The sequencing input was peripheral blood. These receptors came from a human donor in a cohort sampled during active COVID-19.

The V and J genes are TRBV24-1 and TRBJ2-2; 8 bases map to TRBD1. The trim removed 3 bases at V and 1 base at J, leaving 9 bases unmatched. Germline V lookup: CDR1 KGHDR, CDR2 SFDVKD. This CDR3 is 18 amino acids long. This CDR3 is CATSDNWPGTGNTGELFF. In nucleotides, the CDR3 is TGTGCCACCAGTGATAATTGGCCTGGGACAGGGAACACCGGGGAGCTGTTTTTT.

The chain carries TRBV28 and TRBJ1-1; no firm D call. Trimming pared 6 bases from V and 1 base from J, leaving 9 bases between. Germline CDR1 and CDR2: MDHEN and SYDVKM. The CDR3 has 13 residues. The CDR3 spells CASSQIQNTEAFF. CDR3 DNA: TGTGCCAGCAGCCAAATCCAGAACACTGAAGCTTTCTTT.

The chain recombines TRBV5-8 with TRBJ1-1, with D uncertain. Germline loops: CDR1 SGHTS, CDR2 YDEGEE. Trimming took 2 bases from V and 1 from J, leaving 9 bases between them. This CDR3 region has 14 residues. DNA for the CDR3: TGTGCCAGCAGCTTTGTTCCGCGGAACACTGAAGCTTTCTTT. This codes for CASSFVPRNTEAFF.

The chain carries TRBV10-2 and TRBJ1-2, with TRBD1 matching over 7 bases. With 5 bases clipped from V and 2 bases from J, the junction kept 2 bases outside the gene matches. The CDR3 has 13 amino acids. CDR1 is WSHSY and CDR2 is SAAADI in the germline V gene. The CDR3 loop reads CASSPRGNYGYTF. As DNA, the CDR3 is TGCGCCAGCAGTCCCAGGGGGAACTATGGCTACACCTTC.

The chain has TRBV4-2 and TRBJ1-1, with 7 positions matching TRBD1. V gave up 2 bases and J gave up 7 bases; unmatched junction bases: 13. The CDR3 consists of 16 residues. Germline lookup yields CDR1 LGHNA and CDR2 YNFKEQ. The CDR3 DNA reads as TGTGCCAGCAGCCAATCCCAGGACAGGCTGGGGGGTGAAGCTTTCTTT. It encodes CASSQSQDRLGGEAFF.

The V and J genes are TRBV19 and TRBJ1-3; TRBD1 aligns across 10 bases. From germline, CDR1 is LNHDA and CDR2 SQIVND (reference sequence). CDR3 size: 14 residues. V was pared by 10 bases and J by 1 base, with 4 bases of the junction left unmatched. CDR3 coding DNA: TGTGCCACCGAGGACAGGGGGTCTGGAAACACCATATATTTT. Translating it yields CATEDRGSGNTIYF.

The V gene is TRBV6-1, the J gene TRBJ1-2, with 8 positions matching TRBD1. The CDR3 loop spans 16 amino acids. Germline V CDR1 and CDR2: MNHNS, SASEGT. V gave up 3 bases and J gave up 7 bases; unmatched junction bases: 13. CDR3 in DNA: TGTGCCAGCAGTGACCCGAGACAGGGGCCGTCTCGTGGCTACACCTTC. Translation: CASSDPRQGPSRGYTF.

V gene TRBV6-5 combines with J gene TRBJ1-2; a possible D gene is TRBD1 (6 bases). V was shortened by 8 bases and J by 0 bases, with 13 bases between the two germline ends. CDR1 and CDR2 (germline): MNHEY, SVGAGI. This CDR3 contains 14 residues. The CDR3 reads CASHLDSSNYGYTF. DNA of the CDR3: TGTGCCAGCCATCTGGACAGTTCTAACTATGGCTACACCTTC.

V is TRBV5-4 and J is TRBJ2-5; no clear D. V lost 0 bases and J 5 bases, leaving 8 bases between the germline ends. The CDR3 totals 13 residues. In germline, CDR1 is SGHNT, CDR2 YYREEE (reference sequence). The CDR3 reads CASSLVPGETQYF. The CDR3 bases are TGTGCCAGCAGCTTGGTCCCCGGTGAGACCCAGTACTTC.

The V and J genes are TRBV7-9 and TRBJ2-1; 9 bases are a match to TRBD1. CDR3 length: 19 amino acids. CDR1 SEHNR and CDR2 FQNEAQ come from the germline V gene (reference sequence). V shed 7 bases and J 5 bases; nucleotides not matched to a gene: 21. CDR3 protein: CASTQSRGADRGPHNEQFF. The CDR3 DNA follows: TGTGCCAGCACCCAATCGCGGGGCGCGGACAGGGGTCCACACAATGAGCAGTTCTTC.

V is TRBV12-2 and J is TRBJ2-2; the table names TRBD2, a call not compared with the DNA. TRBV12-2 is termed a pseudogene. This CDR3 region has 14 residues. Here the CDR3 DNA reads TGTGCAAGTCGCTTAGTTCCTAGTTGGGGGGAGCTGTTTTTT. Its protein product is CASRLVPSWGELFF.

J is TRBJ2-3 and V is TRBV4-2, with 8 bases matching TRBD2. Germline CDR1 LGHNA, CDR2 YNFKEQ. J lost 5 bases, V lost 1 base, and 8 bases had no gene match. The CDR3 has 16 amino acids. The CDR3 bases are TGTGCCAGCAGCCAAGTGAACGGGGGGGCTCGAGATACGCAGTATTTT. It is translated as CASSQVNGGARDTQYF.

The chain is built from TRBV24-1 and TRBJ1-1; 7 bases are shared with TRBD1. The trim removed 9 bases at V and 0 bases at J, leaving 3 bases unmatched. The CDR3 loop spans 13 amino acids. Germline values: CDR1 KGHDR, CDR2 SFDVKD. The CDR3 sequence: CATRDSMNTEAFF. Here the CDR3 DNA reads TGTGCCACCCGGGACAGTATGAACACTGAAGCTTTCTTT.

This chain connects TRBV20-1 to TRBJ1-2, with TRBD1 as a possible D gene (6 bases). The CDR3 runs to 13 residues. Trimming cost V 3 bases and J 8 bases, with 16 bases left between them. Germline lookup yields CDR1 DFQATT and CDR2 SNEGSKA (reference sequence). The CDR3 here is CSASGGGAQGYTF. Here the CDR3 DNA reads TGCAGTGCTAGTGGCGGGGGCGCGCAGGGCTACACCTTC.

This sequence joins TRBV24-1 and TRBJ2-5; possible D gene TRBD2, 6 bases. CDR3 length: 15 amino acids. V was pared by 4 bases and J by 2 bases, with 13 bases between. In germline, CDR1 is KGHDR, CDR2 SFDVKD. The CDR3 bases are TGTGCCACCAGTGACGGCGGGGCAGGGCAAGAGACCCAGTACTTC. It encodes CATSDGGAGQETQYF.

The gene calls are TRBV2 and TRBJ2-2; 9 positions match TRBD2. The CDR3 contains 16 residues. Germline V CDR1 and CDR2: SNHLY, FYNNEI. V gave up 2 bases and J gave up 7 bases; unmatched junction bases: 8. The CDR3, as DNA: TGTGCCAGCAGTGAAATAGCGGGAGTTACAGACGGGGAGCTGTTTTTT. Protein: CASSEIAGVTDGELFF.

This chain connects TRBV4-2 to TRBJ1-1; maybe TRBD1 (6 bases). Germline assignment: CDR1 LGHNA and CDR2 YNFKEQ. The CDR3 consists of 16 residues. Trimming removed 0 bases at V and 4 bases at J, with 15 bases between. CDR3 coding DNA: TGTGCCAGCAGCCAAGATCGGGGGGGGGCGAGCACTGAAGCTTTCTTT. Residues: CASSQDRGGASTEAFF.

This sequence joins TRBV5-1 and TRBJ2-1; TRBD1 agrees at 7 bases. CDR1 is SGHRS and CDR2 is YFSETQ in the germline V gene. The ends lost 1 base at V and 9 bases at J; junction bases unmatched: 19. The CDR3 runs to 18 residues. The CDR3 region has the DNA TGCGCCAGCAGCTTGCGGCCGACAGGGATATCCTCCCTTGGTGAGCAGTTCTTC. As protein: CASSLRPTGISSLGEQFF.

The V gene is TRBV27, the J gene TRBJ1-1, with 8 nucleotides matching TRBD1. The length of the CDR3 is 15 residues. Germline trimming cut 6 bases from V and 0 bases from J; bases unmatched to any gene: 6. Germline loops: CDR1 MNHEY, CDR2 SMNVEV (reference sequence). CDR3 amino acids: CASRKQGGVNTEAFF. The CDR3 DNA follows: TGTGCCAGCAGGAAACAGGGGGGCGTGAACACTGAAGCTTTCTTT.

The J gene is TRBJ1-1, the V gene TRBV27; D is perhaps TRBD1 (5 bases). V shed 1 base and J shed 1 base, with 7 bases lying between them. Germline V gene sequence: CDR1 MNHEY, CDR2 SMNVEV (reference sequence). The CDR3 runs to 14 residues. The CDR3 region is CASSLWGGNTEAFF. DNA for the CDR3: TGTGCCAGCAGTTTATGGGGGGGGAACACTGAAGCTTTCTTT.

This chain uses TRBV27 with TRBJ2-5; TRBD2 might be the D (8 bases). V lost 6 bases, J lost 5 bases, and 31 bases lay in between. Germline lookup yields CDR1 MNHEY and CDR2 SMNVEV (reference sequence). This CDR3 comprises 19 residues. Written as DNA, the CDR3 is TGTGCCAGCAGGCCGGGGACAGTGTATGGGAGAGCGGGAGATGAGACCCAGTACTTC. It is translated as CASRPGTVYGRAGDETQYF.